These T cell receptor beta chains were read from a single sample in a study of cytomegalovirus exposure and HLA in healthy donors. Libraries were prepared by immunoSEQ multiplex PCR; TCRdb keeps only in-frame clonotypes and omits some of them. Altogether some 240,000 clones are present, roughly 91% being singletons, with the ten largest covering 1.5% to 2%. Material for sequencing was PBMCs. The receptors derive from a girl between 2 and 10 years old in good health and CMV-seronegative. Each CDR3 is given without its conserved first and last residue. The D gene is left open where the match is weak.

d_gene: NA; v_gene: TRBV18; CDR3aa: ASSRLAGDSDEQF
d_gene: TRBD1; v_gene: TRBV5-1; CDR3aa: ASSDGQDNSPLH
d_gene: NA; v_gene: TRBV13; CDR3aa: ASSPPVGSGSTDTQY
d_gene: TRBD2; v_gene: TRBV19; CDR3aa: ASSTPGGGQY
d_gene: TRBD2; v_gene: TRBV6-4; CDR3aa: ASSDAIAGTIDEQY
d_gene: NA; v_gene: TRBV9; CDR3aa: ASSVEGGAYNEQF
d_gene: TRBD1; v_gene: TRBV7-7; CDR3aa: ASSLGQGAETQY
d_gene: NA; v_gene: TRBV27; CDR3aa: ASRTGGGPTQY
d_gene: TRBD1; v_gene: TRBV9; CDR3aa: ASSSNRGLEPMNTEAF
d_gene: NA; v_gene: TRBV7-2; CDR3aa: ASSLQGKPTYEQY
d_gene: TRBD1; v_gene: TRBV10-2; CDR3aa: ASSDPDRAYEQY
d_gene: TRBD2; v_gene: TRBV6-5; CDR3aa: ASSYSGRGASYEQY
d_gene: NA; v_gene: TRBV4-2; CDR3aa: ASSPLGHQDTDTQY
d_gene: TRBD1; v_gene: TRBV2; CDR3aa: ASRRQGMGYGYT
d_gene: NA; v_gene: TRBV5-8; CDR3aa: ASSRDGEGRLF
d_gene: TRBD1; v_gene: TRBV5-1; CDR3aa: ASSLGQGWEQY
d_gene: NA; v_gene: TRBV13; CDR3aa: ASSSGRGAGNTIY
d_gene: NA; v_gene: TRBV28; CDR3aa: ASSFWTARATDYNSPLH
d_gene: NA; v_gene: TRBV6-5; CDR3aa: ASRQPGFSYEQY
d_gene: TRBD2; v_gene: TRBV6-5; CDR3aa: ASSPNLAGGNEQY
d_gene: TRBD1; v_gene: TRBV5-5; CDR3aa: ASSWTGDNYGYT
d_gene: NA; v_gene: TRBV2; CDR3aa: ASSERVSAGMNTEAF
d_gene: NA; v_gene: TRBV10-2; CDR3aa: ASMGGRNTEAF
d_gene: NA; v_gene: TRBV29-1; CDR3aa: SVGAGTDKY
d_gene: NA; v_gene: TRBV5-4; CDR3aa: ASSLVTGGGGGKEKLF
d_gene: NA; v_gene: TRBV25-1; CDR3aa: ASSDSGPDEQY
d_gene: NA; v_gene: TRBV4-2; CDR3aa: ASSQEGPGTDTQY
d_gene: NA; v_gene: TRBV5-4; CDR3aa: ASSLVAGEGEKLF
d_gene: NA; v_gene: TRBV30; CDR3aa: AWSVRWGGREIMNTEAF
d_gene: TRBD1; v_gene: TRBV7-9; CDR3aa: ASSHVVGTATAYEQY
d_gene: NA; v_gene: TRBV12-5; CDR3aa: ASGLPPGSGTEAF
d_gene: NA; v_gene: TRBV7-9; CDR3aa: ASSPVGGLPPYEQY
d_gene: TRBD2; v_gene: TRBV10-3; CDR3aa: AIGGLGTSGNEQF
d_gene: TRBD2; v_gene: TRBV6-1; CDR3aa: ASSEWTSGGAGTDTQY
d_gene: NA; v_gene: TRBV9; CDR3aa: ASSVGGEGQPQH
d_gene: TRBD2; v_gene: TRBV6-6; CDR3aa: ASHTGEGSEQY
d_gene: TRBD1; v_gene: TRBV5-4; CDR3aa: ASSLGEQGRNTIY
d_gene: NA; v_gene: TRBV6-1; CDR3aa: ASSDQALYEQY
d_gene: NA; v_gene: TRBV7-8; CDR3aa: ASSLVARLWGNTIY
d_gene: NA; v_gene: TRBV6-4; CDR3aa: ASSDGSSGANVLT
d_gene: NA; v_gene: TRBV6-5; CDR3aa: ASSYVAESSYEQY
d_gene: TRBD1; v_gene: TRBV30; CDR3aa: AWSARTGYTDTQY
d_gene: NA; v_gene: TRBV6-4; CDR3aa: ASSADGQGGYNEQF
d_gene: TRBD1; v_gene: TRBV29-1; CDR3aa: SVPQGNEQY
d_gene: NA; v_gene: TRBV28; CDR3aa: ASTMGRTEAF